One T cell receptor (beta chain) is described in this entry. Selected pancreatic ductal adenocarcinoma patients had undergone surgery without neoadjuvant therapy. This sample is part of a study of T cells in pancreatic ductal adenocarcinoma. Produced via immunoSEQ multiplex PCR; TCRdb's table is partial and in-frame only. Here the sample spans roughly 100,000 clones, more than 90% being singletons. The CDR3 runs to 15 residues. Germline CDR1 is MDHEN and CDR2 is SYDVKM. V was pared by 7 bases and J by 2 bases, with 10 bases of the junction left unmatched. The sample comprised PBMCs. The source of this sequence is a human donor with pancreatic ductal adenocarcinoma. The chain carries TRBV28 and TRBJ2-5, with TRBD1 matching over 7 bases. The CDR3 is CASTSGQANQETQYF. CDR3 bases: TGTGCCAGCACCAGCGGACAGGCTAATCAAGAGACCCAGTACTTC.